The 17 T cell receptor beta chains listed next were all sequenced from one sample in a study of T cells in Graves' hyperthyroidism and ophthalmopathy. Researchers amplified the TCR beta CDR3 regions from RNA transcripts. The HTBI primer set served for first-round RT-PCR of the TCR CDR3. TCRdb called the multiplex PCR reads again in MiXCR, with one record for every CDR3 protein. The table records some 180,000 distinct CDR3 sequences, approximately 17% of them present only once. The sequenced material came from blood. The receptor set was obtained from a woman aged 45-60 years with Graves' hyperthyroidism.

The chain joins TRBV20-1 to TRBJ1-1; maybe TRBD1 (6 bases). The germline V gene has CDR1 DFQATT and CDR2 SNEGSKA (reference sequence). The CDR3 totals 13 residues. The V end was cut by 5 bases, the J end by 0 bases, with 10 bases between. The CDR3: CSAATGMNTEAFF. The CDR3 DNA reads as TGCAGTGCTGCCACAGGGATGAACACTGAAGCTTTCTTT.

This clonotype was detected many times. The chain has TRBV6-2 or TRBV6-3 and TRBJ2-5; TRBD1 might be the D (5 bases). The V gene lost 7 bases and the J gene lost 4 bases, with 10 bases spanning the gap. The length of the CDR3 is 12 residues. The germline V gene has CDR1 MNHEY and CDR2 SVGEGT. The CDR3 DNA reads as TGTGCCAGCACCCCAAGGGGAGAGACCCAGTACTTC. Translated: CASTPRGETQYF.

This clonotype has ten or more counts. This chain uses TRBV7-9 with TRBJ1-6; perhaps TRBD1 as D (5 bases). V dropped 1 base and J dropped 7 bases, with 8 bases sitting between them. CDR1 and CDR2 (germline): SEHNR, FQNEAQ (reference sequence). The CDR3 loop spans 14 amino acids. CDR3 in DNA: TGTGCCAGCAGCTTAGGGACATCAAATTCACCCCTCCACTTT. This gives the protein CASSLGTSNSPLHF. The full variable domain, rest sourced from reference TRBV7-9 and TRBJ1-6, is DTGVSQNPRHKITKRGQNVTFRCDPISEHNRLYWYRQTLGQGPEFLTYFQNEAQLEKSRLLSDRFSAERPKGSFSTLEIQRTEQGDSAMYLCASSLGTSNSPLHFGNGTRLTVT.

This clonotype was counted ten times or more. The junction does not match germline at one end; this may be a read error. V is TRBV18 and J is TRBJ1-1; D call uncertain. Germline V CDR1 and CDR2: KGHSH, LQKENI. The CDR3 sequence is 13 residues long. CDR3 sequence: CACSPGQNTEAFF. The DNA for the CDR3 is TGTGCCTGCTCACCGGGTCAGAACACTGAAGCTTTCTTT.

V and J are TRBV19 and TRBJ1-5; no firm D call. V lost 1 base and J 11 bases, leaving 21 bases between the germline ends. Germline V gene sequence: CDR1 LNHDA, CDR2 SQIVND (reference sequence). The CDR3 totals 16 residues. Here the CDR3 DNA reads TGTGCCAGTAGTATAGGGGTGCAGTTACTATCAGCGTCCCAGCATTTT. It is translated as CASSIGVQLLSASQHF.

This clonotype was counted ten times or more. This chain connects TRBV6-2 or TRBV6-3 to TRBJ2-1, with D unresolved. V was clipped by 2 bases and J by 10 bases, with 12 bases between them. Germline V gene data show CDR1 as MNHEY and CDR2 as SVGEGT. This CDR3 is built from 13 residues. CDR3 region: CASSYRVLGEQFF. The CDR3, as DNA: TGTGCCAGCAGTTACAGGGTTTTGGGGGAGCAGTTCTTC.

The sample holds many counts of this clonotype. The chain links TRBV7-9 to TRBJ1-2, with a possible D match to TRBD1 (6 bases). Trimming left V 1 base short and J 3 bases short, with 12 bases between. This CDR3 has 15 amino acids. CDR1 SEHNR and CDR2 FQNEAQ come from the germline V gene (reference sequence). The CDR3 reads CASSLGGGAYYGYTF. The DNA for the CDR3 is TGTGCCAGCAGCTTAGGTGGGGGGGCCTACTATGGCTACACCTTC.

This clonotype occurred many times. The V call is TRBV25-1, the J call TRBJ2-7, with D unresolved. V was pared by 2 bases and J by 4 bases, with 9 bases between. Germline V gives CDR1 MGHDK, CDR2 SYGVNS. The CDR3 contains 13 residues. The CDR3 loop reads CASSEPGRYEQYF. The CDR3 DNA is TGTGCCAGCAGTGAACCGGGCAGGTACGAGCAGTACTTC.

V gene TRBV5-6 combines with J gene TRBJ1-5; no clear D. Trimming stripped 6 bases from V and 6 bases from J, with 10 bases between. The CDR3 contains 12 residues. Germline V gene sequence: CDR1 SGHDT, CDR2 YYEEEE. CDR3 sequence: CASTRVGQPQHF. DNA for the CDR3: TGTGCCAGCACCCGGGTCGGTCAGCCCCAGCATTTT.

This clonotype was found many times. The chain uses TRBV7-8 and TRBJ2-7, with 7 bases fitting TRBD1. Trimming cost V 5 bases and J 4 bases; bases outside gene matches: 5. Germline assignment: CDR1 SGHVS and CDR2 FQNEAQ. This CDR3 has 13 amino acids. CDR3 region: CASSALQGYEQYF. CDR3 nucleotides: TGTGCCAGCAGCGCCCTACAGGGGTACGAGCAGTACTTC.

This clonotype was counted at least ten times. The chain recombines TRBV5-1 with TRBJ1-6, with 8 bases aligning to TRBD1. The CDR3 is 13 amino acids. Germline V gene data show CDR1 as SGHRS and CDR2 as YFSETQ. With 7 bases clipped from V and 7 bases from J, the junction kept 4 bases outside the gene matches. This CDR3 is CASATGDNSPLHF. CDR3 DNA: TGCGCCAGCGCGACAGGGGACAATTCACCCCTCCACTTT.

This clonotype has just a few counts. The gene calls are TRBV9 and TRBJ2-4; the D call may be TRBD1 or TRBD2 (5 bases each). The CDR3 is made up of 14 amino acids. In germline, CDR1 is SGDLS, CDR2 YYNGEE. Deletions cut 2 bases from V and 8 bases from J, with 14 bases between. Written as DNA, the CDR3 is TGTGCCAGCAGCGTCTTACAGGTGGGGGACATTCAGTACTTC. It specifies CASSVLQVGDIQYF.

This clonotype was observed a handful of times. The CDR3 nucleotides are TGTGCCAGCAGCTTGGCGACAGTCAGTCTAAACACTGAAGCTTTCTTT. Translation: CASSLATVSLNTEAFF. The chain combines TRBV5-6 with TRBJ1-1; tentative D call: TRBD1 (5 bases). V was pared by 0 bases and J by 2 bases, with 14 bases between. Germline V gene sequence: CDR1 SGHDT, CDR2 YYEEEE. CDR3 length: 16 residues.

The table lists this clonotype with many counts. The rearrangement uses TRBV5-1 and TRBJ2-1; no clear D gene. Germline values: CDR1 SGHRS, CDR2 YFSETQ. The CDR3 length is 12 residues. Between the trimmed V and J ends, which lost 5 bases and 9 bases, there was a span of 12 bases. The CDR3 sequence is CASSHLPSEQFF. CDR3 in DNA: TGCGCCAGCAGTCATTTACCGAGTGAGCAGTTCTTC.

This clonotype has ten or more counts. V usage is TRBV6-5 and J usage is TRBJ1-3; D unresolved. CDR1 is MNHEY and CDR2 is SVGAGI in the germline V gene. Trimming took 2 bases from V and 2 from J, leaving 7 bases between them. The CDR3 extends over 14 amino acids. In DNA, the CDR3 is TGTGCCAGCAGTTACGGGGAGACTGGAAACACCATATATTTT. Translated: CASSYGETGNTIYF.

This clonotype was counted at least ten times. The V call is TRBV10-1, the J call TRBJ1-3; the D gene is possibly TRBD1 (5 bases). Germline V gene data show CDR1 as WNHNN and CDR2 as SYGVQD (reference sequence). Trimming took off 7 bases at V and 2 bases at J, with 15 bases between the two ends. The CDR3 length is 15 residues. The CDR3 DNA sequence: TGCGCCAGCAATACGGGACGGTGGACTGGAAACACCATATATTTT. This encodes CASNTGRWTGNTIYF.

The chain uses TRBV12-3 or TRBV12-4 and TRBJ1-2; D call uncertain. Trimming shortened V by 6 bases and J by 7 bases, and 12 bases separated the two germline ends. The CDR3 consists of 12 residues. The CDR3 DNA follows: TGTGCCAGCAGCCGAGGCGCGGGTGGCTACACCTTC. Amino acids: CASSRGAGGYTF.